Following are 2 T cell receptor beta chains from one sample sequenced in a study of T cell changes during pregnancy in multiple sclerosis. Clones were sequenced by immunoSEQ multiplex PCR, and TCRdb holds only the in-frame ones, with some missing. The sample yields some 40,000 clones, around 91% seen once. The sample consisted of CD4+ T cells from peripheral blood mononuclear cells, taken in the second trimester of pregnancy. These receptors were collected from a female donor with multiple sclerosis, enrolled in a pregnancy study.

V gene TRBV6-6 combines with J gene TRBJ1-2, with TRBD1 matching 9 bases. This CDR3 contains 15 residues. CDR1 is MNHNY, CDR2 SVGAGI, per germline (reference sequence). Germline trimming cut 4 bases from V and 1 base from J; bases unmatched to any gene: 4. The CDR3, as DNA: TGTGCCAGCAGTTTGGGACAGGGAGATAACTATGGCTACACCTTC. Residues: CASSLGQGDNYGYTF.

This chain connects TRBV4-2 to TRBJ2-2, with 7 bases that match TRBD2. Germline CDR1 and CDR2: LGHNA and YNFKEQ. V was clipped by 0 bases and J by 4 bases; unmatched bases: 5. This CDR3 region has 16 residues. CDR3 in DNA: TGTGCCAGCAGCCAAGAGACCGGGAGGAGCACCGGGGAGCTGTTTTTT. It encodes CASSQETGRSTGELFF.